These 24 T cell receptor beta chains were all obtained from the same sample, sequenced in a study of blood T cell repertoires in COVID-19. Some clones are missing from TCRdb's copy, which holds only in-frame ones; the method was immunoSEQ multiplex PCR. Among under 300,000 clones listed, around 90% were seen once. The sample taken for sequencing was peripheral blood. These receptors were obtained from a woman aged 70-85 years with active or convalescent COVID-19.

V usage is TRBV6-5 and J usage is TRBJ2-7; 7 bases line up with TRBD1. V shed 10 bases and J 4 bases; nucleotides not matched to a gene: 4. The CDR3 runs to 11 residues. Germline-derived CDR1 and CDR2 are MNHEY and SVGAGI. The CDR3 loop reads CATGDSYEQYF. The CDR3 nucleotides read TGTGCCACCGGGGACAGTTACGAGCAGTACTTC.

CDR3 region: CATRGGVNTEAFF. CDR3 nucleotide sequence: TGCGCCACCCGGGGGGGGGTGAACACTGAAGCTTTCTTT. The gene calls are TRBV5-1 and TRBJ1-1; possibly TRBD1 for D (5 bases). The CDR3 is 13 amino acids. Germline lookup yields CDR1 SGHRS and CDR2 YFSETQ. Trimming removed 9 bases from V and 0 bases from J, with 12 bases in between.

CDR3 in amino acids: CASSLRAGGYNEQFF. CDR3 nucleotide sequence: TGTGCCAGCAGCTTGCGAGCGGGGGGTTACAATGAGCAGTTCTTC. V usage is TRBV6-5 and J usage is TRBJ2-1; 9 bases align to TRBD2. Germline lookup yields CDR1 MNHEY and CDR2 SVGAGI. The CDR3 length is 15 residues. Losses at the gene ends were 6 bases for V and 4 bases for J; bases not matched to a gene: 7.

The rearrangement links TRBV5-6 to TRBJ1-5; tentatively, D is TRBD1 (5 bases). V was clipped by 3 bases and J by 0 bases, with 10 bases between them. The CDR3 spans 15 residues. Germline CDR1 SGHDT, CDR2 YYEEEE. In nucleotides, the CDR3 is TGTGCCAGCAGCTCGGACGGACATAGCAATCAGCCCCAGCATTTT. This gives the protein CASSSDGHSNQPQHF.

This chain links TRBV6-5 with TRBJ1-5; perhaps TRBD1 as D (6 bases). CDR3 length: 14 residues. V dropped 6 bases and J dropped 3 bases, with 12 bases sitting between them. CDR1 and CDR2 from the germline V gene are MNHEY and SVGAGI. CDR3 in amino acids: CASSLQGINQPQHF. The DNA for the CDR3 is TGTGCCAGCAGCCTACAGGGAATCAATCAGCCCCAGCATTTT.

This CDR3 is CASSKGQGIVYNEQFF. CDR3 DNA: TGTGCCAGTAGTAAGGGACAGGGGATTGTTTACAATGAGCAGTTCTTC. The chain joins TRBV19 to TRBJ2-1; 10 nucleotides line up with TRBD1. The CDR3 runs 16 residues. CDR1 is LNHDA and CDR2 is SQIVND in the germline V gene (reference sequence). The J segment lost 4 bases and the V segment lost 4 bases, leaving 7 bases of the junction unmatched.

This clone was detected a few times. The chain is built from TRBV6-2 or TRBV6-3 and TRBJ1-3; unclear D gene. This CDR3 contains 16 residues. The ends were cut back, 0 bases at V and 0 bases at J, with 9 bases in the middle. In germline, CDR1 is MNHEY, CDR2 SVGEGT. In DNA, the CDR3 is TGTGCCAGCAGTTACTCGGGCACCAGCTCTGGAAACACCATATATTTT. The encoded protein is CASSYSGTSSGNTIYF.

The V gene is TRBV4-3, the J gene TRBJ1-6; D ambiguous. Germline CDR1 is LGHNA and CDR2 is YSLEER. The CDR3 extends over 14 amino acids. V lost 3 bases to trimming and J lost 10 bases, with 13 bases between them. CDR3 sequence: CASSQSMSNSPLHF. For the CDR3, the DNA is TGCGCCAGCAGCCAGAGTATGTCGAACTCACCCCTCCACTTT.

This chain connects TRBV6-6 to TRBJ1-1, with D uncertain. The CDR3 extends over 11 amino acids. Trimming shortened V by 10 bases and J by 8 bases, and 14 bases separated the two germline ends. Germline assignment: CDR1 MNHNY and CDR2 SVGAGI (reference sequence). CDR3: CATHLTTEAFF. CDR3 sequence (DNA): TGTGCCACGCACCTGACAACCGAAGCTTTCTTT.

The chain employs TRBV7-9 and TRBJ2-1; D remains unclear. V was clipped by 6 bases and J by 4 bases, with 10 bases between them. The CDR3 totals 13 residues. Germline V lookup: CDR1 SEHNR, CDR2 FQNEAQ (reference sequence). The CDR3 here is CASREAFYNEQFF. The DNA of the CDR3 is TGTGCCAGCAGAGAGGCTTTTTACAATGAGCAGTTCTTC.

CDR3 coding DNA: TGTGCCAGCAGCGGGGGGGGAAACACCATATATTTT. Its translation: CASSGGGNTIYF. V and J are TRBV12-3 or TRBV12-4 and TRBJ1-3; TRBD1 might be the D (5 bases). The CDR3 contains 12 residues. The germline V and J ends were trimmed by 6 bases and 4 bases, with 7 bases remaining between them.

The V gene is TRBV2, the J gene TRBJ2-2; TRBD2 matches at 10 bases. Germline trimming cut 7 bases from V and 17 bases from J; bases unmatched to any gene: 4. The CDR3 has 10 residues. Germline assignment: CDR1 SNHLY and CDR2 FYNNEI. The CDR3: CASTKRGGFF. CDR3 nucleotides: TGTGCCAGCACAAAGCGGGGGGGCTTTTTT.

The J gene is TRBJ2-5, the V gene TRBV6-6; D gene ambiguous. In germline, CDR1 is MNHNY, CDR2 SVGAGI (reference sequence). The ends were cut back, 2 bases at V and 2 bases at J, with 6 bases in the middle. CDR3 length: 13 residues. CDR3 amino acids: CASSYPRQETQYF. In DNA form, the CDR3 reads TGTGCCAGCAGTTACCCCCGGCAAGAGACCCAGTACTTC.

The chain has TRBV5-1 and TRBJ1-2; 8 bases line up with TRBD1. V shed 4 bases, J shed 2 bases, and the junction held 4 bases outside the gene matches. CDR1 is SGHRS, CDR2 YFSETQ, per germline. The CDR3 covers 14 residues. As DNA, the CDR3 is TGCGCCAGCAGCCCACGGGACAGGAACTATGGCTACACCTTC. Encoded protein: CASSPRDRNYGYTF.

This clone was detected only once. J is TRBJ2-1 and V is TRBV5-1, with D tentatively TRBD2 (6 bases). Germline CDR1 reads SGHRS; CDR2 reads YFSETQ. V was trimmed by 2 bases and J by 7 bases, leaving 16 bases between them. The CDR3 runs 15 residues. The DNA for the CDR3 is TGCGCCAGCAGCTTTAGGGACTCAGGGATGAATGAGCAGTTCTTC. This sequence encodes CASSFRDSGMNEQFF.

The chain recombines TRBV4-3 with TRBJ2-7; maybe TRBD2 (7 bases). From germline, CDR1 is LGHNA and CDR2 YSLEER. The CDR3 has 14 residues. Trimming left V 5 bases short and J 3 bases short, with 14 bases between. The CDR3 spells CASSNGGPLYEQYF. In DNA form, the CDR3 reads TGCGCCAGCAGCAACGGGGGGCCTCTCTACGAGCAGTACTTC.

V gene TRBV5-4 combines with J gene TRBJ1-2, with TRBD1 as a possible D gene (5 bases). Trimming cost V 4 bases and J 9 bases, with 16 bases left between them. The CDR3 loop spans 13 amino acids. Germline lookup yields CDR1 SGHNT and CDR2 YYREEE (reference sequence). CDR3 sequence: CASSAQAFIRYTF. The CDR3 DNA is TGTGCCAGCAGCGCACAGGCCTTTATCCGCTACACCTTC.

This chain uses TRBV3-1 (or the pseudogene TRBV3-2) with TRBJ1-6; D is unresolved. Germline V CDR1 and CDR2: LGHDT, YNNKEL (reference sequence). V lost 8 bases and J 5 bases, leaving 7 bases between the germline ends. CDR3 length equals 12 residues. CDR3 DNA sequence: TGTGCCAGCGGCGGGGATAATTCACCCCTCCACTTT. This codes for CASGGDNSPLHF.

V is TRBV19 and J is TRBJ1-1; D might be TRBD1 (5 bases). Per germline, CDR1 LNHDA and CDR2 SQIVND (reference sequence). The CDR3 has 15 amino acids. Trimming left V 4 bases short and J 4 bases short, with 16 bases between. This chain's CDR3 is CASSSELYGATEAFF. The DNA of the CDR3 is TGTGCCAGTAGTAGCGAGTTGTATGGGGCCACTGAAGCTTTCTTT.

The genes are TRBV18 and TRBJ2-3; 8 nucleotides agree with TRBD2. In germline, CDR1 is KGHSH, CDR2 LQKENI. Germline trimming cut 2 bases from V and 3 bases from J; bases unmatched to any gene: 10. The CDR3 extends over 17 amino acids. DNA of the CDR3: TGTGCCAGCTCACCAAGGCCCCGGGGGGGCGGGACAGATACGCAGTATTTT. The encoded protein is CASSPRPRGGGTDTQYF. Looking up the rest from reference TRBV18 and TRBJ2-3 gives the full variable domain: NAGVMQNPRHLVRRRGQEARLRCSPMKGHSHVYWYRQLPEEGLKFMVYLQKENIIDESGMPKERFSAEFPKEGPSILRIQQVVRGDSAAYFCASSPRPRGGGTDTQYFGPGTRLTVL.

The chain uses TRBV3-1 (or the pseudogene TRBV3-2) and TRBJ2-1; 8 nucleotides line up with TRBD2. Germline CDR1 and CDR2: LGHDT and YNNKEL (reference sequence). The CDR3 loop spans 15 amino acids. With V trimmed by 4 bases and J by 8 bases, 10 bases remained unmatched. CDR3 protein: CASSPLGGGFYEQFF. The DNA of the CDR3 is TGTGCCAGCAGCCCCCTGGGCGGGGGGTTCTATGAGCAGTTCTTC.

CDR3 loop: CASGATVGSEQFF. CDR3 bases: TGTGCCAGCGGAGCCACGGTCGGGAGTGAGCAGTTCTTC. The V gene is TRBV7-9, the J gene TRBJ2-1, with TRBD2 as a possible D gene (6 bases). Trimming removed 8 bases from V and 9 bases from J, with 17 bases in between. The V gene's germline CDR1 is SEHNR and CDR2 FQNEAQ (reference sequence). CDR3 length: 13 amino acids. The full variable domain, in which reference TRBV7-9 and TRBJ2-1 provide the parts outside the CDR3, is DTGVSQNPRHKITKRGQNVTFRCDPISEHNRLYWYRQTLGQGPEFLTYFQNEAQLEKSRLLSDRFSAERPKGSFSTLEIQRTEQGDSAMYLCASGATVGSEQFFGPGTRLTVL.

J is TRBJ2-7 and V is TRBV4-2; D is possibly TRBD1 (6 bases). CDR1 is LGHNA and CDR2 is YNFKEQ in the germline V gene. Trimming left V 0 bases short and J 4 bases short, with 7 bases between. The CDR3 is made up of 13 amino acids. Written as DNA, the CDR3 is TGTGCCAGCAGCCAAGAGGGGGCTTACGAGCAGTACTTC. Residues: CASSQEGAYEQYF.

The rearrangement joins TRBV6-5 to TRBJ1-2, with D maybe TRBD1 (6 bases). This CDR3 is 12 amino acids long. V shed 7 bases and J shed 8 bases, with 14 bases lying between them. CDR1 is MNHEY and CDR2 is SVGAGI in the germline V gene. In nucleotides, the CDR3 is TGTGCCAGCAAAACAGGGCCAAACGGCTACACCTTC. This codes for CASKTGPNGYTF.